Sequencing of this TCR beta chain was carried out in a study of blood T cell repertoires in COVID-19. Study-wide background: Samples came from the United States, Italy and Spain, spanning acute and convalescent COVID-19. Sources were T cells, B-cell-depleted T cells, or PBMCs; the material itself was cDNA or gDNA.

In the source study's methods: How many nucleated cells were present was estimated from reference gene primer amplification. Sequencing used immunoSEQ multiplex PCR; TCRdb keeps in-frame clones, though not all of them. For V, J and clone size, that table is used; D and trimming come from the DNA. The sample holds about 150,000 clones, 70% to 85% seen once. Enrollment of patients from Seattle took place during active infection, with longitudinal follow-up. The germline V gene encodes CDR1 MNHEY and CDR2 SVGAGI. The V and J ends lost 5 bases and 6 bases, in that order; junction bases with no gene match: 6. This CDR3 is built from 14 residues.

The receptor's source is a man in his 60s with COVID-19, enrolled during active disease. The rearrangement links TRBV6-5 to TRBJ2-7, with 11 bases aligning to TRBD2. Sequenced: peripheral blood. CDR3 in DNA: TGTGCCAGCAGTCTAACTAGCGGGAGTGGCGAGCAGTACTTC. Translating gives CASSLTSGSGEQYF.